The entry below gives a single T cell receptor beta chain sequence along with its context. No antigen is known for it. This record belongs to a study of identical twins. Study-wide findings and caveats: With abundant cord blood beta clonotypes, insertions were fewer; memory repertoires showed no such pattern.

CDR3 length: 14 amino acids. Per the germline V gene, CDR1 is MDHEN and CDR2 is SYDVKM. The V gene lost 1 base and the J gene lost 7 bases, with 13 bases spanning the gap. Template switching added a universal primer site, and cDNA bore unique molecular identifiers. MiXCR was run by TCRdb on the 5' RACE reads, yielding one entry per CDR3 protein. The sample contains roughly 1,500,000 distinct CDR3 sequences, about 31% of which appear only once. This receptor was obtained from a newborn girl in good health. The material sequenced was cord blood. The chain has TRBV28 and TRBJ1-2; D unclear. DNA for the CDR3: TGTGCCAGCAGTTTATCCGTTAGGGAACGTGGCTACACCTTC. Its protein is CASSLSVRERGYTF.